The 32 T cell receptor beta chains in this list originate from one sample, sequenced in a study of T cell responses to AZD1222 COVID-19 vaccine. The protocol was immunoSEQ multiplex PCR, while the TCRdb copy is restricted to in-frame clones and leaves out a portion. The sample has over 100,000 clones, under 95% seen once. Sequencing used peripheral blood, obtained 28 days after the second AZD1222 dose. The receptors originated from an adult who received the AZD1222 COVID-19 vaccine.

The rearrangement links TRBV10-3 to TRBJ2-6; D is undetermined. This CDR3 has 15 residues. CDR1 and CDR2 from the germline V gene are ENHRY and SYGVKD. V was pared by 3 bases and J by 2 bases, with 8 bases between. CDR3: CAISDSGPGANVLTF. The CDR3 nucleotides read TGTGCCATCAGTGATTCTGGGCCTGGGGCCAACGTCCTGACTTTC.

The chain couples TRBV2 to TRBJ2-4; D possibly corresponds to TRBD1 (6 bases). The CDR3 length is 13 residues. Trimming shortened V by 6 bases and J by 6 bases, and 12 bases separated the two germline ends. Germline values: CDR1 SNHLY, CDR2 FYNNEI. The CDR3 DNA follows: TGTGCCAGCAGGTCGGCACAGGGAAACATTCAGTACTTC. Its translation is CASRSAQGNIQYF.

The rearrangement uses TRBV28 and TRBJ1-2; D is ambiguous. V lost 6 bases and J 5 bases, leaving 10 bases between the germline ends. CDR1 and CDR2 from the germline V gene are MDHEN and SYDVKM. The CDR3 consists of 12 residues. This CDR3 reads CASRTQWYGYTF. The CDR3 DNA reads TGTGCCAGCAGGACCCAGTGGTATGGCTACACCTTC.

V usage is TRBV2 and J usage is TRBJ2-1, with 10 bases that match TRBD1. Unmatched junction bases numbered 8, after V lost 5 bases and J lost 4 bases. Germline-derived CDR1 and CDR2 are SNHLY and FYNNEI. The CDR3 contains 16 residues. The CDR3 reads CASSIDRGRPYNEQFF. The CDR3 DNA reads TGTGCCAGCAGTATTGACAGGGGGCGCCCATACAATGAGCAGTTCTTC.

Here the CDR3 reads CASSLWGRGNYQPQHF. Here the CDR3 DNA reads TGTGCCAGCAGTTTATGGGGTAGGGGAAACTATCAGCCCCAGCATTTT. The chain couples TRBV27 to TRBJ1-5; tentatively, D is TRBD1 (5 bases). V was clipped by 1 base and J by 5 bases, with 15 bases between them. The CDR3 has 16 residues. Germline V gene sequence: CDR1 MNHEY, CDR2 SMNVEV (reference sequence).

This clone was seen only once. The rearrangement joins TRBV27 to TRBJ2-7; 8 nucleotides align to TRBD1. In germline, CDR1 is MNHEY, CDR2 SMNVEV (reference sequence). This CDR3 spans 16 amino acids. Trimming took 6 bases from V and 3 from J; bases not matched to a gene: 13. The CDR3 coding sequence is TGTGCCAGCAGGATTCGTGGGACAGGTCCCCTCTACGAGCAGTACTTC. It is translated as CASRIRGTGPLYEQYF.

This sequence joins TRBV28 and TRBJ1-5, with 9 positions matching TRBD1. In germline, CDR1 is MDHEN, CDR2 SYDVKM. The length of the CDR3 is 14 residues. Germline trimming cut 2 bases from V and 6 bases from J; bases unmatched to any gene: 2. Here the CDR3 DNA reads TGTGCCAGCAGTTTAGGACAGGGGAGTCAGCCCCAGCATTTT. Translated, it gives CASSLGQGSQPQHF.

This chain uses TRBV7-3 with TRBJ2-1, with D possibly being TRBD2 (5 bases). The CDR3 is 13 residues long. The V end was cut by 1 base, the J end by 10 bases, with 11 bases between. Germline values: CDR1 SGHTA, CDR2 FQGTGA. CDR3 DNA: TGTGCCAGCAGCTTAATCTCCGGCGGGGAGCAGTTCTTC. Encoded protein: CASSLISGGEQFF.

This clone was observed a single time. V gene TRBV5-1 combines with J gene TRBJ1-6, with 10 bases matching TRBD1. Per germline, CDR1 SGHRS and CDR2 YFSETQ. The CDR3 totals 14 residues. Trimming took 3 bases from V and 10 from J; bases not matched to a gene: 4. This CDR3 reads CASSSGTGDSPLHF. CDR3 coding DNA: TGCGCCAGCAGCTCAGGGACAGGGGACTCACCCCTCCACTTT.

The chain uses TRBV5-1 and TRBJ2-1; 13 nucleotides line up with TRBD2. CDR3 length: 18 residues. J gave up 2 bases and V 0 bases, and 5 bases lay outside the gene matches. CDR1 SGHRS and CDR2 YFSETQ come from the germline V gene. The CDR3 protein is CASSLARTSGSAYNEQFF. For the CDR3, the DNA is TGCGCCAGCAGCTTGGCTCGGACTAGCGGGAGTGCCTACAATGAGCAGTTCTTC.

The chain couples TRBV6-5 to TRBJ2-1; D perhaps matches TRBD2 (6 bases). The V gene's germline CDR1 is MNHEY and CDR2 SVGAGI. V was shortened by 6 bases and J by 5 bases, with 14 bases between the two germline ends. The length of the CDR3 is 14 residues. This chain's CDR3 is CASRRDLTHNEQFF. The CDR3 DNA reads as TGTGCCAGCAGGCGGGACTTGACTCACAATGAGCAGTTCTTC.

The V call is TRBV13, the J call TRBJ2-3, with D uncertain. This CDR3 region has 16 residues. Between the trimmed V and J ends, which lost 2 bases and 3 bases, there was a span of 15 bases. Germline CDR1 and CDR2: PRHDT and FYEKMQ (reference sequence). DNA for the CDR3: TGTGCCAGCAGCTTACTATCGCGGCGCGGAACAGATACGCAGTATTTT. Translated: CASSLLSRRGTDTQYF.

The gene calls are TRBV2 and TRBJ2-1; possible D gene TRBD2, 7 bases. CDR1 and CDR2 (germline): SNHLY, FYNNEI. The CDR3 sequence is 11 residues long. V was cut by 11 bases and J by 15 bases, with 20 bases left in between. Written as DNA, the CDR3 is TGTGCCGGACTAAGGGGGGGAGTTCTGTTCTTC. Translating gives CAGLRGGVLFF.

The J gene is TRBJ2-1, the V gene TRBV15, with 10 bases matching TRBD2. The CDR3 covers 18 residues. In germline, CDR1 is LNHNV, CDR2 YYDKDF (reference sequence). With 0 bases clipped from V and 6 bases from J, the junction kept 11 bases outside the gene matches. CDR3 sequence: CATSRDRSGRAPSNEQFF. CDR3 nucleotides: TGTGCCACCAGCAGAGATAGGAGCGGGAGGGCTCCGTCCAATGAGCAGTTCTTC.

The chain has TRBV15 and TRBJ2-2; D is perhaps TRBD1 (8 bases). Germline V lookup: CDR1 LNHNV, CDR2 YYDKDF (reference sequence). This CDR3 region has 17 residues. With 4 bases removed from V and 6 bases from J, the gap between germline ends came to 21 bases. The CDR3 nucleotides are TGTGCCACCAGCATTCCGGGAGGCAGGGGGCAACCCGGGGAGCTGTTTTTT. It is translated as CATSIPGGRGQPGELFF.

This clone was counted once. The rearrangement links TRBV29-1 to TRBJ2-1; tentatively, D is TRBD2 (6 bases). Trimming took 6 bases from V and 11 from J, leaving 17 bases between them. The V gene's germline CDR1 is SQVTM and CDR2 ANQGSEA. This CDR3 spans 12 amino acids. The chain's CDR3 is CSVTAMGGKQFF. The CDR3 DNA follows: TGCAGCGTCACAGCTATGGGGGGAAAGCAGTTCTTC.

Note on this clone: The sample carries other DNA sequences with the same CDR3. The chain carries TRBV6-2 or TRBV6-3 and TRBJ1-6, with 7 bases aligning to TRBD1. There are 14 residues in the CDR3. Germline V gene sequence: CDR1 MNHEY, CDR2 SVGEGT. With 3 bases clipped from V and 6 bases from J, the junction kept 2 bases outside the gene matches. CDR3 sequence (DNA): TGTGCCAGCAGTTATTCAGGGGGTAATTCACCCCTCCACTTT. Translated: CASSYSGGNSPLHF.

This chain's CDR3 is CASSFWETYEQYF. The DNA of the CDR3 is TGTGCCAGCAGTTTCTGGGAAACCTACGAGCAGTACTTC. The chain joins TRBV28 to TRBJ2-7; D gene uncertain. The CDR3 runs to 13 residues. Germline CDR1 is MDHEN and CDR2 is SYDVKM. Trimming stripped 3 bases from V and 2 bases from J, with 8 bases between. Combining the CDR3 with reference TRBV28 and TRBJ2-7 gives the whole variable domain DVKVTQSSRYLVKRTGEKVFLECVQDMDHENMFWYRQDPGLGLRLIYFSYDVKMKEKGDIPEGYSVSREKKERFSLILESASTNQTSMYLCASSFWETYEQYFGPGTRLTVT.

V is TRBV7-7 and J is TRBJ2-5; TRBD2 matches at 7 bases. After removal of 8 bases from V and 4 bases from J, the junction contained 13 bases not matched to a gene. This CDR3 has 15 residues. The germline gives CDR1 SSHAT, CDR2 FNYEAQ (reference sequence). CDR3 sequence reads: CASGGVGGGGETQYF. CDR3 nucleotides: TGTGCCAGCGGAGGTGTCGGCGGGGGTGGAGAGACCCAGTACTTC.

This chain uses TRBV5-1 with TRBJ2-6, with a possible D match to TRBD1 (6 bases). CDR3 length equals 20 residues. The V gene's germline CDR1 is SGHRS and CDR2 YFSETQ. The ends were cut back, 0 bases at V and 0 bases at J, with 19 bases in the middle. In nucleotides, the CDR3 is TGCGCCAGCAGCTTGGCCAACTATGTTGGGGGCTCCTCTGGGGCCAACGTCCTGACTTTC. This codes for CASSLANYVGGSSGANVLTF. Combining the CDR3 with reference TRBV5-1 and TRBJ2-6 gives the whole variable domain KAGVTQTPRYLIKTRGQQVTLSCSPISGHRSVSWYQQTPGQGLQFLFEYFSETQRNKGNFPGRFSGRQFSNSRSEMNVSTLELGDSALYLCASSLANYVGGSSGANVLTFGAGSRLTVL.

The CDR3 spells CAWGGPPAEQYF. The CDR3 DNA follows: TGTGCCTGGGGGGGGCCCCCAGCCGAGCAGTACTTC. The chain uses TRBV30 and TRBJ2-7; D is possibly TRBD1 or TRBD2 (6 bases each). V lost 5 bases and J 6 bases, leaving 14 bases between the germline ends. Germline V gene data show CDR1 as GTSNPN and CDR2 as SVGIG (reference sequence). The CDR3 spans 12 residues.

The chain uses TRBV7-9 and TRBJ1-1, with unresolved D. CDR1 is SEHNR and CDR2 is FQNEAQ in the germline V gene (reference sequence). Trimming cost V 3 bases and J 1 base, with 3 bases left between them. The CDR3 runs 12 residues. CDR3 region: CASSFRNTEAFF. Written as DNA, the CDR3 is TGTGCCAGCAGCTTTAGGAACACTGAAGCTTTCTTT.

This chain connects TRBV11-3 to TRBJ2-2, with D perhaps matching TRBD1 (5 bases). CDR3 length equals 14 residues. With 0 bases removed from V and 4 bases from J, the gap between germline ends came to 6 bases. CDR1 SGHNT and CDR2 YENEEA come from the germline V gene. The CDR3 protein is CASSLDGATGELFF. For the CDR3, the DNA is TGTGCCAGCAGCTTAGATGGGGCCACCGGGGAGCTGTTTTTT.

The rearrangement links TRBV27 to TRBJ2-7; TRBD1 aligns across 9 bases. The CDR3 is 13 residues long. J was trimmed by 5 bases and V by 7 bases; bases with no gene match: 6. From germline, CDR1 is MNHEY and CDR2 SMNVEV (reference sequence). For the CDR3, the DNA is TGTGCCAGCATGAGGACAGGGGTTCACGAGCAGTACTTC. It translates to CASMRTGVHEQYF.

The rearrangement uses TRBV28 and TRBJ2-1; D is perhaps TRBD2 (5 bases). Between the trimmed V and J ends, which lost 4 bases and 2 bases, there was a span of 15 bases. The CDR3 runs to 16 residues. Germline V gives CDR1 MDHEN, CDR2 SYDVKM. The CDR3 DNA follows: TGTGCCAGCAGTTACCTCAGCGGTGCCGCCTACAATGAGCAGTTCTTC. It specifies CASSYLSGAAYNEQFF.

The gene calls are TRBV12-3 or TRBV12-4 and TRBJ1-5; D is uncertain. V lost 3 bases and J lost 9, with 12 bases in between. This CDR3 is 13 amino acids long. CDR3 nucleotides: TGTGCCAGCAGTTTCCGACATACGGGGCCCCAGCATTTT. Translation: CASSFRHTGPQHF.

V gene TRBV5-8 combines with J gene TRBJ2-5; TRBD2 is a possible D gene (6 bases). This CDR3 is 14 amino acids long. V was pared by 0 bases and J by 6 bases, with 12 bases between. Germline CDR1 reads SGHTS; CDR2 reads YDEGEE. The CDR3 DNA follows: TGTGCCAGCAGCTTGGAAACTAGCATACAGACCCAGTACTTC. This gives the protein CASSLETSIQTQYF.

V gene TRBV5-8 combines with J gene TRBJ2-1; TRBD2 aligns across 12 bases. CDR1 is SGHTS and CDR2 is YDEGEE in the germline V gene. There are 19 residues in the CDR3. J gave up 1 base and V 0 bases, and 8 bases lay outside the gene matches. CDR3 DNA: TGTGCCAGCAGCTTGGTAGGGACTAGCGGGTATTGGTCCTACAATGAGCAGTTCTTC. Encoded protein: CASSLVGTSGYWSYNEQFF.

The CDR3 here is CASSPGGGYTF. The CDR3 region has the DNA TGTGCCAGCAGTCCGGGGGGTGGCTACACCTTC. V usage is TRBV2 and J usage is TRBJ1-2; D is perhaps TRBD1 (5 bases). Per the germline V gene, CDR1 is SNHLY and CDR2 is FYNNEI. This CDR3 spans 11 amino acids. The germline V and J ends were trimmed by 5 bases and 7 bases, with 8 bases remaining between them.

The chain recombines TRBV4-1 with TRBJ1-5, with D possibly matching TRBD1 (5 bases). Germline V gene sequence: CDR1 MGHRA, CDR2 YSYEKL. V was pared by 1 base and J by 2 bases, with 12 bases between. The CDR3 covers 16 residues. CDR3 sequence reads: CASSQGGGVGNQPQHF. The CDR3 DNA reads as TGCGCCAGCAGCCAAGGGGGAGGGGTTGGCAATCAGCCCCAGCATTTT.

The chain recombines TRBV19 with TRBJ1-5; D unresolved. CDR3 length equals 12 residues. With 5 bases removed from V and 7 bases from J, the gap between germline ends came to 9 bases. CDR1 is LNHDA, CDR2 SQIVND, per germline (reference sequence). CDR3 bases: TGTGCCAGTAGTCCCCATGGGCAGCCCCAGCATTTT. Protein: CASSPHGQPQHF.

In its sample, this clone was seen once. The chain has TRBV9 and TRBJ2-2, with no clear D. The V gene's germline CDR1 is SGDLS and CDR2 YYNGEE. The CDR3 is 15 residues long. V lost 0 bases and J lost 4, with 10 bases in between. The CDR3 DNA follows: TGTGCCAGCAGCGTAGTCGGATCGGGCACCGGGGAGCTGTTTTTT. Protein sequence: CASSVVGSGTGELFF.